These T cell receptor beta chains were read from a single sample in a study of blood T cell repertoires in COVID-19. TCRdb's copy holds only in-frame clones and misses some; the assay was immunoSEQ multiplex PCR. The data show more than 95,000 clones, roughly 80% seen once. The sequenced sample was peripheral blood. The origin of the receptors is a woman older than 75 with active or convalescent COVID-19. Each CDR3 is given with its conserved first and last residue. The order of the fields is clone size, V gene, J gene, D gene, CDR3 protein, CDR3 DNA. The D gene is left open where the match is weak. Some rows have no size entry. The others give once, few or many, or a class for an expanded clone.

>-|TRBV6-5|TRBJ2-3|-
CASTPTGRTYTQYF
TGTGCCAGCACCCCAACTGGGAGGACTTATACGCAGTATTTT
>-|TRBV6-5|TRBJ2-2|-
CAGRLMNTGELFF
TGTGCCGGAAGACTCATGAACACCGGGGAGCTGTTTTTT
>many|TRBV2|TRBJ2-7|-
CASTPAGLGVVEQYF
TGTGCCAGCACTCCCGCTGGGTTAGGAGTCGTGGAGCAGTACTTC
>-|TRBV6-4|TRBJ1-1|-
CASSVTGNTEAFF
TGTGCCAGCAGCGTAACAGGAAACACTGAAGCTTTCTTT
>-|TRBV5-1|TRBJ1-1|TRBD1
CASSLQGVNTEAFF
TGCGCCAGCAGCTTGCAGGGGGTGAACACTGAAGCTTTCTTT
>-|TRBV19|TRBJ2-7|-
CASSIGSTTTYEQYF
TGTGCCAGTAGTATAGGTAGTACTACAACCTACGAGCAGTACTTC
>-|TRBV15|TRBJ2-7|TRBD1
CATSWTGFYEQYF
TGTGCCACCAGCTGGACAGGGTTCTACGAGCAGTACTTC
>few|TRBV11-2|TRBJ2-3|-
CASSLVGDKHTDTQYF
TGTGCCAGCAGCTTAGTGGGGGACAAACACACAGATACGCAGTATTTT
>-|TRBV5-5|TRBJ1-2|TRBD1
CASSLASLQGNQYGYTF
TGTGCCAGCAGCTTGGCGTCGTTACAGGGGAATCAGTATGGCTACACCTTC
>-|TRBV6-5|TRBJ1-1|-
CASSYSRAAEAFF
TGTGCCAGCAGTTACTCGAGGGCAGCTGAAGCTTTCTTT
>-|TRBV27|TRBJ2-7|-
CASSPRESSYEQYF
TGTGCCAGCAGTCCTCGAGAGAGCTCCTACGAGCAGTACTTC
>-|TRBV7-9|TRBJ1-3|-
CASSRWQGQSSGNTIYF
TGTGCCAGCAGCCGTTGGCAGGGCCAAAGCTCTGGAAACACCATATATTTT
>-|TRBV10-3|TRBJ2-3|-
CAISESTPSTDTQYF
TGTGCCATCAGTGAGTCGACTCCTAGCACAGATACGCAGTATTTT
>few|TRBV25-1|TRBJ2-7|TRBD2
CASSARGSVYEQYF
TGTGCCAGCAGTGCCCGCGGGAGCGTCTACGAGCAGTACTTC
>few|TRBV19|TRBJ2-1|TRBD2
CASSRTSGSYNEQFF
TGTGCCAGTAGCCGAACTAGCGGCTCCTACAATGAGCAGTTCTTC
>-|TRBV5-1|TRBJ2-2|-
CASSQDVAGSGELFF
TGCGCCAGCAGCCAGGACGTCGCGGGGAGCGGGGAGCTGTTTTTT
>-|TRBV2|TRBJ1-1|TRBD1
CASSAQTGGATEAFF
TGTGCCAGCAGTGCTCAAACAGGGGGCGCGACTGAAGCTTTCTTT
>-|TRBV5-4|TRBJ2-5|-
CASSSRGRVETQYF
TGTGCCAGCAGCTCGCGGGGCCGGGTCGAGACCCAGTACTTC
>-|TRBV9|TRBJ2-3|TRBD2
CASSVESLAGDTDTQYF
TGTGCCAGCAGCGTGGAAAGTCTAGCGGGTGACACAGATACGCAGTATTTT
>-|TRBV7-3|TRBJ2-1|-
CASSLTSTHGDNEQFF
TGTGCCAGCAGCTTAACATCGACTCACGGAGACAATGAGCAGTTCTTC
>-|TRBV6-6|TRBJ2-7|TRBD2
CASSRWVLTSGRAEGEQYF
TGTGCCAGCAGTCGATGGGTGTTGACTAGCGGGAGGGCCGAGGGCGAGCAGTACTTC
>-|TRBV10-1|TRBJ1-3|TRBD1
CASSGDRGLGNTIYF
TGCGCCAGCAGTGGGGACAGGGGGCTTGGAAACACCATATATTTT
>-|TRBV19|TRBJ1-4|-
CAGARTNEKLFF
TGTGCCGGGGCTCGAACTAATGAAAAACTGTTTTTT